This T cell receptor (beta chain) was retrieved from a study of control samples from healthy donors and cancer patients. The repertoire was sequenced with immunoSEQ multiplex PCR; TCRdb's copy has only in-frame clones and lacks some. Of 130,000 or so clones in the sample, 90% to 95% are singletons; the top ten hold about an eighth. The trim removed 3 bases at V and 3 bases at J, leaving 7 bases unmatched. From germline, CDR1 is MDHEN and CDR2 SYDVKM. CDR3 length: 16 residues. Sequenced: blood. The sequence derives from a man between 40 and 49 years old in good health. The V and J genes are TRBV28 and TRBJ1-2; the match to TRBD1 covers 10 bases. CDR3 DNA: TGTGCCAGCAGTTTCCCTGGGACAGGGGCCTACTATGGCTACACCTTC. Its protein is CASSFPGTGAYYGYTF.